These T cell receptor beta chains were read from a single sample in a study of T cell responses to AZD1222 COVID-19 vaccine. Clones were read by immunoSEQ multiplex PCR, and TCRdb kept only the in-frame ones, dropping some. Of about 130,000 clones listed, roughly 92% are singletons. The specimen comprised peripheral blood, sampled 28 days after the second AZD1222 dose. The receptors stem from an adult who received the AZD1222 COVID-19 vaccine. The CDR3 runs from the conserved cysteine through the conserved F or W. The D gene is left open where the match is weak. Clone size is shown for a subset of rows, as once, few, many or a class of expanded clone.

-	-	TRBV15	TRBJ1-2	TGTGCCACCAGCAGCATATCAGGAGTGGGGCATGGCTACACCTTC	CATSSISGVGHGYTF
-	-	TRBV4-3	TRBJ2-3	TGCGCCAGCAGCCAAGATCTGGAGGGATGGAGGACAGATACGCAGTATTTT	CASSQDLEGWRTDTQYF
-	-	TRBV5-4	TRBJ2-3	TGTGCCAGCAGCTTGGCCTCAGCTTCTGGCACAGATACGCAGTATTTT	CASSLASASGTDTQYF
TRBD1	-	TRBV18	TRBJ2-7	TGTGCCAGCTACAATGGGACAGGGTCGTACGAGCAGTACTTC	CASYNGTGSYEQYF
-	-	TRBV21-1	TRBJ1-3	TGTGCCACCGACGACAGGGGGACCGGAAACACCATATATTTT	CATDDRGTGNTIYF
TRBD2	-	TRBV4-3	TRBJ2-1	TGCGCCAGCAGCCAAGATTTCGGGAGCCCCGGGAGGGAGCAGTTCTTC	CASSQDFGSPGREQFF
-	-	TRBV7-7	TRBJ2-2	TGTGCCAGCAGCTACTCTTCAGGGAATACCGGGGAGCTGTTTTTT	CASSYSSGNTGELFF
-	-	TRBV7-3	TRBJ2-1	TGTGCCAGCAGCTTAAGGTTGAGGGATGAGCAGTTCTTC	CASSLRLRDEQFF
-	-	TRBV11-2	TRBJ1-1	TGTGCCTCCTCCAGGTTTACTACTGAAGCTTTCTTT	CASSRFTTEAFF
TRBD2	-	TRBV27	TRBJ2-2	TGTGCCAGCAGTTCCCGAGCCCCCACGGGACTAGCGGGAGGCAGCCACACCGGGGAGCTGTTTTTT	CASSSRAPTGLAGGSHTGELFF
-	-	TRBV5-5	TRBJ1-3	TGTGCCAGCAGTCGGGATAGTTTCTCTGGAAACACCATATATTTT	CASSRDSFSGNTIYF
-	-	TRBV9	TRBJ1-3	TGTGCCAGCAGCGAAAGAGGGGACATCTCTGGAAACACCATATATTTT	CASSERGDISGNTIYF
-	-	TRBV5-1	TRBJ2-2	TGCGCCAGCAGCTTGGATGGCGTAACCGGGGAGCTGTTTTTT	CASSLDGVTGELFF
-	-	TRBV5-6	TRBJ1-6	TGTGCCAGCAGCTCCCAGGGACGGATAAATTCACCCCTCCACTTT	CASSSQGRINSPLHF
-	-	TRBV4-3	TRBJ1-1	TGCGCCAGCAGCTCCCCGAATGAGGGGAGGGCTGAAGCTTTCTTT	CASSSPNEGRAEAFF
TRBD1	-	TRBV18	TRBJ2-1	TGTGCCAGCTCACCCGCCCGTTGGGACAGCAATGAGCAGTTCTTC	CASSPARWDSNEQFF
-	-	TRBV5-1	TRBJ2-7	TGCGCCAGCAGCTCAGAGGGAGCAGTCTACGAGCAGTACTTC	CASSSEGAVYEQYF
-	-	TRBV24-1	TRBJ1-4	TGTGCCACCAGTGATCCGGCTGGAGGCTCTAATGAAAAACTGTTTTTT	CATSDPAGGSNEKLFF
TRBD2	-	TRBV11-3	TRBJ2-7	TGTGCCAGCATCCCCAGGACTAGCGTTTACGAGCAGTACTTC	CASIPRTSVYEQYF
-	-	TRBV7-2	TRBJ1-5	TGTGCCAGCAGCCCAGGATCGGGGAATCAGCCCCAGCATTTT	CASSPGSGNQPQHF
-	-	TRBV28	TRBJ2-7	TGTGCCAGCAGTCCTTTGGACGTAGCCTACGAGCAGTACTTC	CASSPLDVAYEQYF
-	-	TRBV11-2	TRBJ1-3	TGTGCCAGCAGCTACACAGGGTTTGGAAACACCATATATTTT	CASSYTGFGNTIYF
-	-	TRBV4-1	TRBJ1-2	TGCGCCAGCAGCCAAGAAAACAGTTTCTATGGCTACACCTTC	CASSQENSFYGYTF
-	-	TRBV5-6	TRBJ2-5	TGTGCCAGCAGCTTGGACGACAGCCAGGGTGGGACCCAGTACTTC	CASSLDDSQGGTQYF
-	-	TRBV28	TRBJ1-1	TGTGCCAGCAGTTTACCCGTCCCGGGGGGAGCTTTCTTT	CASSLPVPGGAFF
-	-	TRBV6-5	TRBJ2-7	TGTGCCAGCAGCTCCCCCGGACGGTCCTACGAGCAGTACTTC	CASSSPGRSYEQYF
-	-	TRBV12-3/TRBV12-4	TRBJ1-1	TGTGCCAGCAGTTTACAGGATGCTGAAGCTTTCTTT	CASSLQDAEAFF
TRBD1	-	TRBV3-1/TRBV3-2	TRBJ1-6	TGTGCCAGCAGCCGGGGACAGCCCCTCCACTTT	CASSRGQPLHF
-	-	TRBV7-9	TRBJ1-1	TGTGCCAGCAGCTTAGCGGGCACTGAAGCTTTCTTT	CASSLAGTEAFF
-	-	TRBV25-1	TRBJ2-7	TGTGCCAGCAGTGCCTCGGGGGGCCTCCCCTACGAGCAGTACTTC	CASSASGGLPYEQYF
-	-	TRBV7-2	TRBJ1-6	TGTGCCAGCAGCTTATTTGGGACACAGAATTCACCCCTCCACTTT	CASSLFGTQNSPLHF
-	-	TRBV5-1	TRBJ2-3	TGCGCCAGCAGCACCAAGGGGGAGATGACAGATACGCAGTATTTT	CASSTKGEMTDTQYF
TRBD2	-	TRBV19	TRBJ2-7	TGTGCCAGTAGTCCCCTAAATAGCGGGGGTTCCTACGAGCAGTACTTC	CASSPLNSGGSYEQYF
-	-	TRBV6-6	TRBJ1-5	TGTGCCAGCAACGACGTTAGCAATCAGCCCCAGCATTTT	CASNDVSNQPQHF
-	-	TRBV7-9	TRBJ1-4	TGTGCCAGCAGCTTATACGGAGCTCAAGAAAAACTGTTTTTT	CASSLYGAQEKLFF
-	-	TRBV28	TRBJ2-7	TGTGCCAGCAGTTCCCGACTGCTCATCAACCCCTACGAGCAGTACTTC	CASSSRLLINPYEQYF
TRBD1	-	TRBV25-1	TRBJ2-3	TGTGCCAGCAGTGCGGACAGGGCCCCATACACAGATACGCAGTATTTT	CASSADRAPYTDTQYF
-	many	TRBV11-3	TRBJ2-2	TGTGCCAGCAGCTTACACACCGGGGAGCTGTTTTTT	CASSLHTGELFF